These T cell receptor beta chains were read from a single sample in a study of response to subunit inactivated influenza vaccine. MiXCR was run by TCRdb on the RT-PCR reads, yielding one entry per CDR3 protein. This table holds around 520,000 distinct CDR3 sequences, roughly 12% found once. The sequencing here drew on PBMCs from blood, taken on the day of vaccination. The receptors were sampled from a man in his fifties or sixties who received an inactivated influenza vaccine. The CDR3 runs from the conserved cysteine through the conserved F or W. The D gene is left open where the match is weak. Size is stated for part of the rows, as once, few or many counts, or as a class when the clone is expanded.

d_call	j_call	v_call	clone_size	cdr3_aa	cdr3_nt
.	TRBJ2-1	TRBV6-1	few	CASIGGWSSYNEQFF	TGTGCCAGCATCGGGGGATGGAGCTCCTACAATGAGCAGTTCTTC
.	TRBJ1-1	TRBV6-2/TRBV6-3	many	CASRTQYTEAFF	TGTGCCAGCAGAACCCAGTACACTGAAGCTTTCTTT
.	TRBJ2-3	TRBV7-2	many	CASSLSRSTDTQYF	TGTGCCAGCAGCTTAAGCAGGAGCACAGATACGCAGTATTTT
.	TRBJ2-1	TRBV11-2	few	CASSLYPREGAIGYNEQFF	TGTGCCAGCAGCTTATACCCTAGGGAGGGGGCGATCGGGTACAATGAGCAGTTCTTC
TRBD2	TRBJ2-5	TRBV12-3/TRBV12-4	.	CASSPPLAGAVETQYF	TGTGCCAGCAGTCCGCCTCTAGCGGGGGCCGTGGAGACCCAGTACTTC
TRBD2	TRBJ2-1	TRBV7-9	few	CASSLRLAGLRDEQFF	TGTGCCAGCAGCCTCAGACTAGCGGGACTGAGGGATGAGCAGTTCTTC
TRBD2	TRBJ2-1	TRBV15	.	CATRILAETYNEQFF	TGTGCCACCAGAATACTAGCGGAAACTTACAATGAGCAGTTCTTC
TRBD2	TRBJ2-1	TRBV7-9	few	CASSPTGGVIYNEQFF	TGTGCCAGCAGCCCAACGGGAGGGGTCATCTACAATGAGCAGTTCTTC
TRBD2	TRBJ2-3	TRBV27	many	CASSLSSSGTWGDTQYF	TGTGCCAGCAGTTTATCTTCTAGCGGAACCTGGGGAGATACGCAGTATTTT
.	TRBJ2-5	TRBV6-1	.	CASSEISQETQYF	TGTGCCAGCAGTGAGATATCCCAAGAGACCCAGTACTTC
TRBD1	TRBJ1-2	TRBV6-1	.	CASSRDSHFYGYTF	TGTGCCAGCAGTCGGGACAGCCACTTCTATGGCTACACCTTC
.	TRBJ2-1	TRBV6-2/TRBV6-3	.	CASSTTGIRRGSYF	TGTGCCAGCAGCACAACAGGGATCCGGCGGGGAAGTTACTTC
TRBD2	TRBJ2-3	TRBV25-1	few	CASSESAGLADTQYF	TGTGCCAGCAGTGAATCAGCGGGGTTGGCAGATACGCAGTATTTT
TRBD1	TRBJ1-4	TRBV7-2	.	CASSQGVTGDEKLFF	TGTGCCAGCAGCCAAGGTGTGACAGGGGATGAAAAACTGTTTTTT
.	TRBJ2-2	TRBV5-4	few	CASSLVGASPGELFF	TGTGCCAGCAGCTTGGTCGGGGCCTCCCCCGGGGAGCTGTTTTTT
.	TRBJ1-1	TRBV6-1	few	CASSEFSSSLAFF	TGTGCCAGCAGTGAATTTAGTAGCAGTTTGGCTTTCTTT
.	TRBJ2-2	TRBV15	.	CATSNGQGEHSGELFF	TGTGCCACCAGCAACGGTCAGGGTGAACATTCCGGGGAGCTGTTTTTT
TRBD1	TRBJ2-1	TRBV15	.	CATSSRRQGQFHEQFF	TGTGCCACCAGCAGCCGTAGACAGGGACAATTTCATGAGCAGTTCTTC
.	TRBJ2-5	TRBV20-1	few	CSAEDTQETQYF	TGCAGTGCGGAGGACACGCAAGAGACCCAGTACTTC
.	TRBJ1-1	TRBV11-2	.	CASSLDPVLNTEAFF	TGTGCCAGCAGCTTAGATCCGGTGTTGAACACTGAAGCTTTCTTT
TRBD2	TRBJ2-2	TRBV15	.	CATSKTGTSSPTGELFF	TGTGCCACCAGCAAGACCGGGACTAGCTCTCCTACCGGGGAGCTGTTTTTT
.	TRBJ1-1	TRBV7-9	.	CASSFARLDEAFF	TGTGCCAGCAGTTTTGCCCGACTCGACGAAGCTTTCTTT
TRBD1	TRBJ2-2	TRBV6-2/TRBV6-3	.	CASSYRGRATGELFF	TGTGCCAGCAGTTACAGGGGGCGCGCCACCGGGGAGCTGTTTTTT
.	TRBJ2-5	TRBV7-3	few	CASSPGPRETQYF	TGTGCCAGCAGCCCCGGTCCGAGAGAGACCCAGTACTTC
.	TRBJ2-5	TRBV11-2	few	CASSLARGAGRETQYF	TGTGCCAGCAGCTTAGCTCGAGGTGCCGGGAGAGAGACCCAGTACTTC
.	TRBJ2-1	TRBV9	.	CASSVEVGEVTRYNEQFF	TGTGCCAGCAGCGTAGAGGTGGGAGAGGTTACCCGCTACAATGAGCAGTTCTTC
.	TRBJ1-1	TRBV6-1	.	CASTGKGHADFF	TGTGCCAGCACAGGAAAGGGACACGCAGATTTCTTT
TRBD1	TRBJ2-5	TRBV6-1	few	CASKGTGGAETQYF	TGTGCCAGCAAAGGGACAGGGGGCGCAGAGACCCAGTACTTC
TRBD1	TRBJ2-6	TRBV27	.	CASSLQGATLSGANVLTF	TGTGCCAGCAGTTTACAGGGGGCAACTCTTTCTGGGGCCAACGTCCTGACTTTC
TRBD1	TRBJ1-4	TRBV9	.	CASSAQGASNEKLFF	TGTGCCAGCAGCGCTCAGGGGGCATCTAATGAAAAACTGTTTTTT
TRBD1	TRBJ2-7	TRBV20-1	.	CSAARQGIAYEQYF	TGCAGTGCTGCACGACAGGGGATAGCGTACGAGCAGTACTTC
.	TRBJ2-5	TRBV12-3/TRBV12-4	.	CASSLGTHETQYF	TGTGCCAGCAGTCTTGGAACTCACGAGACCCAGTACTTC
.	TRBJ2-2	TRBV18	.	CASSPGGPHNTGELFF	TGTGCCAGCTCACCGGGGGGGCCTCATAACACCGGGGAGCTGTTTTTT
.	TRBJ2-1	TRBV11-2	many	CASSPTVYNEQFF	TGTGCCAGCAGTCCGACGGTATACAATGAGCAGTTCTTC
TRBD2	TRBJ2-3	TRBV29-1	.	CSVARGGEGVSSPVTDTQYF	TGCAGCGTTGCTCGGGGGGGGGAAGGGGTTAGTAGTCCGGTCACAGATACGCAGTATTTT